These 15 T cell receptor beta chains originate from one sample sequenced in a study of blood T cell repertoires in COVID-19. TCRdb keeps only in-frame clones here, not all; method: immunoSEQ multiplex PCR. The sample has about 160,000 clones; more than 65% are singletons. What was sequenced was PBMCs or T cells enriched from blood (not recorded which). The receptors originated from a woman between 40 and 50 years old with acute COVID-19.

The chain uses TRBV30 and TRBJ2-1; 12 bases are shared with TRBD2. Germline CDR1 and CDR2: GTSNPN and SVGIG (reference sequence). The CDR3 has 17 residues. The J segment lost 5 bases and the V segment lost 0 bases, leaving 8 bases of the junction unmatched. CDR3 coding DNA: TGTGCCTGGAGTGTACTTCTAGCGGGAGGGCCCCACAATGAGCAGTTCTTC. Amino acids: CAWSVLLAGGPHNEQFF.

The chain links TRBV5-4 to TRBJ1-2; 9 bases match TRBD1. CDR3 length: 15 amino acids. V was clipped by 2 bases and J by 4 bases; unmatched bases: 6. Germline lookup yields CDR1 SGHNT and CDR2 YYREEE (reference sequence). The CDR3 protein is CASSLTGGNGYGYTF. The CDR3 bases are TGTGCCAGCAGCTTAACAGGGGGCAATGGCTATGGCTACACCTTC.

CDR3 sequence (DNA): TGTGCCACCAGCAGCTATTCGCGCGGGAACTACAATGAGCAGTTCTTC. This gives the protein CATSSYSRGNYNEQFF. This chain uses TRBV15 with TRBJ2-1, with D tentatively TRBD2 (6 bases). The CDR3 has 16 amino acids. Per germline, CDR1 LNHNV and CDR2 YYDKDF (reference sequence). V lost 3 bases and J 3 bases, leaving 15 bases between the germline ends.

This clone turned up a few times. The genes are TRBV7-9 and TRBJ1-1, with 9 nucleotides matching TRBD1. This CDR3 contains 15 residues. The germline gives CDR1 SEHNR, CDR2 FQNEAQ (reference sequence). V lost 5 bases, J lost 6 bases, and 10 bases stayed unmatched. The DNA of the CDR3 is TGTGCCAGCAGCCGTCCCGGGACAGGGATGGCTGAAGCTTTCTTT. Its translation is CASSRPGTGMAEAFF.

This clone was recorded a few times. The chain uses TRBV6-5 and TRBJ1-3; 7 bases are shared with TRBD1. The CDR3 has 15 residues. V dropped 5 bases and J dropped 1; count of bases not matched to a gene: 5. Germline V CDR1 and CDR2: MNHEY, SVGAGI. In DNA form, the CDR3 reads TGTGCCAGCAGTCCCAGGGGGTGGTCTGGAAACACCATATATTTT. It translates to CASSPRGWSGNTIYF.

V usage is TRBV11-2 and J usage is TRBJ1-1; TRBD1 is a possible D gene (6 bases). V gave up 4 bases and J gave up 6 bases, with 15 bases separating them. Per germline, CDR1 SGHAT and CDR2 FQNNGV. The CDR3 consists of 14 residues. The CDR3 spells CASSSTGLGPEAFF. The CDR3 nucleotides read TGTGCCAGCAGCTCCACAGGGTTAGGGCCTGAAGCTTTCTTT. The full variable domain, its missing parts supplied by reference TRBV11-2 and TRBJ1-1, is EAGVAQSPRYKIIEKRQSVAFWCNPISGHATLYWYQQILGQGPKLLIQFQNNGVVDDSQLPKDRFSAERLKGVDSTLKIQPAKLEDSAVYLCASSSTGLGPEAFFGQGTRLTVV.

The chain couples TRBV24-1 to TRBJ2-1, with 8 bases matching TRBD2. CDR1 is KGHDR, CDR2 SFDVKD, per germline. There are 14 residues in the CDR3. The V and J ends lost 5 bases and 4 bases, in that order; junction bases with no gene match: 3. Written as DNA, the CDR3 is TGTGCCACCAGTGGCGCGGGAGGTTACAATGAGCAGTTCTTC. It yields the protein CATSGAGGYNEQFF.

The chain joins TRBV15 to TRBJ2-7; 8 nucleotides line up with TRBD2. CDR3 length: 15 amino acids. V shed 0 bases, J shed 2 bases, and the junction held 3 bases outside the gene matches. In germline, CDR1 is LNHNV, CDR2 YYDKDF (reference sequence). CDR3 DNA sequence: TGTGCCACCAGCAGAGATGGGGGACTAGCCTACGAGCAGTACTTC. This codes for CATSRDGGLAYEQYF.

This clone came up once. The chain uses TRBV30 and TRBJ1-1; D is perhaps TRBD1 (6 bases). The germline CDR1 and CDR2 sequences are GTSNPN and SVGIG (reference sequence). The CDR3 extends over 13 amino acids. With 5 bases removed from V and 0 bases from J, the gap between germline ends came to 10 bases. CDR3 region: CAWWGTMNTEAFF. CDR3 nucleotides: TGTGCCTGGTGGGGGACAATGAACACTGAAGCTTTCTTT.

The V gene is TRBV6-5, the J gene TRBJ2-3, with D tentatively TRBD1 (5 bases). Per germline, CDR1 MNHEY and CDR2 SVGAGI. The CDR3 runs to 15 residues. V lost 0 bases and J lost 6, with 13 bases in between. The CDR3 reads CASSYSGQGYDTQYF. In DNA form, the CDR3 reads TGTGCCAGCAGTTACTCGGGGCAGGGTTATGATACGCAGTATTTT.

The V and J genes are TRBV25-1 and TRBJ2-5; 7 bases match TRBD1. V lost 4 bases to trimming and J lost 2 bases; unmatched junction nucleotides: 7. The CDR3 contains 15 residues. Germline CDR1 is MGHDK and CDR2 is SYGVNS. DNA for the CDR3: TGTGCCAGCAGTGTCGCACAGGGGCGGCAAGAGACCCAGTACTTC. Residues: CASSVAQGRQETQYF.

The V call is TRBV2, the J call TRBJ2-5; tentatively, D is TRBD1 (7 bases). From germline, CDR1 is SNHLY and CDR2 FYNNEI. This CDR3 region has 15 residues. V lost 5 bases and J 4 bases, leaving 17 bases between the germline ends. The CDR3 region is CASSPRTGGGETQYF. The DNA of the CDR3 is TGTGCCAGCAGTCCTAGGACAGGAGGGGGAGAGACCCAGTACTTC.

CDR3 amino acids: CASGLVGPGGGYGYTF. CDR3 in DNA: TGTGCTAGTGGTTTGGTCGGGCCAGGGGGAGGCTATGGCTACACCTTC. This chain joins TRBV12-5 and TRBJ1-2; 7 positions agree with TRBD1. Germline V gives CDR1 LGHNT, CDR2 FRNRAP. The CDR3 loop spans 16 amino acids. V shed 0 bases, J shed 4 bases, and the junction held 8 bases outside the gene matches. Based on the CDR3 plus reference TRBV12-5 and TRBJ1-2, the full variable domain is DARVTQTPRHKVTEMGQEVTMRCQPILGHNTVFWYRQTMMQGLELLAYFRNRAPLDDSGMPKDRFSAEMPDATLATLKIQPSEPRDSAVYFCASGLVGPGGGYGYTFGSGTRLTVV.

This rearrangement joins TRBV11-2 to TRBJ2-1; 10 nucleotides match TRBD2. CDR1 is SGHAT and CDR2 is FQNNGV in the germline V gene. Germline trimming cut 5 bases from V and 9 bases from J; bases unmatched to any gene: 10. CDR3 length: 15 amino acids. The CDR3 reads CASSPLAGAVSEQFF. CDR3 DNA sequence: TGTGCCAGCAGCCCTCTAGCGGGAGCGGTTAGTGAGCAGTTCTTC.

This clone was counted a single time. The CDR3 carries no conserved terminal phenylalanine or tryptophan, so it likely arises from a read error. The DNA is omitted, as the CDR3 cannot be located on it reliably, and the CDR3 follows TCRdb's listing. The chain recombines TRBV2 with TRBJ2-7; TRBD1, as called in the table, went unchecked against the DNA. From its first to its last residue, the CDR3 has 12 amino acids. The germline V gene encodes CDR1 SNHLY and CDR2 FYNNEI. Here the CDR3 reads CASSEGTAPKRD.